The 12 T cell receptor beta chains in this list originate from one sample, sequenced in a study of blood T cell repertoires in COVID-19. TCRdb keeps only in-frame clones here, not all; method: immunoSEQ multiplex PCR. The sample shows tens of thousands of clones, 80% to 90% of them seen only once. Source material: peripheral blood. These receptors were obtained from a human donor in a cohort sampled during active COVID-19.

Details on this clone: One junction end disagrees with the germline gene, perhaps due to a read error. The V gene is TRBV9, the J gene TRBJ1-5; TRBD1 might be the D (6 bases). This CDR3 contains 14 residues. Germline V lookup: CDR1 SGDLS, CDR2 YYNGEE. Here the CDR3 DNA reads TGTGCCCGCAGCGGGGGGGGGCTTGGGCAGCCCCAGCATTTT. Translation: CARSGGGLGQPQHF.

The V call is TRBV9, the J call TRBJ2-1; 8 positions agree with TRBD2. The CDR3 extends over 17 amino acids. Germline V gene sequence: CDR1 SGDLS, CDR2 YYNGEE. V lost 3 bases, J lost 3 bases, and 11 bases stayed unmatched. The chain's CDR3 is CASSDPLLRGDYNEQFF. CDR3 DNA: TGTGCCAGCAGCGACCCACTTTTGCGGGGGGACTACAATGAGCAGTTCTTC.

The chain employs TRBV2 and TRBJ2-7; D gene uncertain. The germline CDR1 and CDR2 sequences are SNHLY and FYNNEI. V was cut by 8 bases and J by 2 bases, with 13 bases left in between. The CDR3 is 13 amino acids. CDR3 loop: CASRVFSPYEQYF. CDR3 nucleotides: TGTGCCAGCCGGGTCTTCTCCCCCTACGAGCAGTACTTC.

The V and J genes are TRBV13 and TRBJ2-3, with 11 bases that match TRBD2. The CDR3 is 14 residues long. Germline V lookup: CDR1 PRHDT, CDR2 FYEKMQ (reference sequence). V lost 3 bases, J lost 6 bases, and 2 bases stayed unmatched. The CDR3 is CASSFSGGADTQYF. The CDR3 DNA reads TGTGCCAGCAGCTTTAGCGGGGGGGCCGATACGCAGTATTTT.

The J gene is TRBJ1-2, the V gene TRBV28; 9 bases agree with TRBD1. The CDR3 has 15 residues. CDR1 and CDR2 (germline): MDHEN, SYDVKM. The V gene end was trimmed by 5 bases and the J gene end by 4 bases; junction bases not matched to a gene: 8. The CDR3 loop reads CASSRPGTGIYGYTF. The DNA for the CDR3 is TGTGCCAGCAGTCGTCCCGGGACAGGGATCTATGGCTACACCTTC.

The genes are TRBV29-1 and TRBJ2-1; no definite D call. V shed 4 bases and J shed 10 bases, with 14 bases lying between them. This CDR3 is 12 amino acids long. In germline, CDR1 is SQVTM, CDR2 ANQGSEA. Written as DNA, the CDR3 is TGCAGCGTTGCAGATACCTACTCAGAGCAGTTCTTC. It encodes CSVADTYSEQFF.

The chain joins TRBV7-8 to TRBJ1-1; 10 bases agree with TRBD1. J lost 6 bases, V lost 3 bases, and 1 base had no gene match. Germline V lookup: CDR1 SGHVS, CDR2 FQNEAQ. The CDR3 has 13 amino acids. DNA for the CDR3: TGTGCCAGCAGCTTCGGGACAGGGGCTGAAGCTTTCTTT. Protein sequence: CASSFGTGAEAFF.

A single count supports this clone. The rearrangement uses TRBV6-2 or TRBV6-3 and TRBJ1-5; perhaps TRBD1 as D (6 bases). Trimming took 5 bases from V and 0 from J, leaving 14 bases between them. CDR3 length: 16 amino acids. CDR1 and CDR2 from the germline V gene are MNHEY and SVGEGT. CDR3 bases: TGTGCCAGCAGTCCCCGGGACACCTATAGCAATCAGCCCCAGCATTTT. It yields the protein CASSPRDTYSNQPQHF.

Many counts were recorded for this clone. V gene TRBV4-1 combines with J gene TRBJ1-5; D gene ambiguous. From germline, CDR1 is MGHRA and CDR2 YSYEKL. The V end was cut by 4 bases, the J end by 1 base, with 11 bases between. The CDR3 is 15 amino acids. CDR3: CASSPQVVSNQPQHF. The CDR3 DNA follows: TGCGCCAGCAGCCCCCAGGTGGTAAGCAATCAGCCCCAGCATTTT.

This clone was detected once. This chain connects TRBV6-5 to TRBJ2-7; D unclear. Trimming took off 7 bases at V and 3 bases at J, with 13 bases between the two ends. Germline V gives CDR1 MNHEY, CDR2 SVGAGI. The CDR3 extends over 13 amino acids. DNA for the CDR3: TGTGCCAGCAATCCGAATGGGCTCTACGAGCAGTACTTC. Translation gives CASNPNGLYEQYF.

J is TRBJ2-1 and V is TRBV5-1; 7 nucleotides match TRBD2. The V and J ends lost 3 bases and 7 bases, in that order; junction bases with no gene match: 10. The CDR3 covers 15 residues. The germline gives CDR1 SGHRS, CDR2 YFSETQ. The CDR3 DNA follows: TGCGCCAGCAGCTACCGGGAGGCCGGGGGGAATGAGCAGTTCTTC. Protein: CASSYREAGGNEQFF.

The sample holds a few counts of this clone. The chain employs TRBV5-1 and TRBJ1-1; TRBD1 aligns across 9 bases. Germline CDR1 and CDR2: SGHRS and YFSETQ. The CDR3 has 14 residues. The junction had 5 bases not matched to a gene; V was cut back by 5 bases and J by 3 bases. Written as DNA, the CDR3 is TGCGCCAGCAGAAAAGACAGGGGGGACACTGAAGCTTTCTTT. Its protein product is CASRKDRGDTEAFF.